The next 2 T cell receptor beta chains were all read from a single sample in a study of T cells expressing NK-cell markers. Using the 5' RACE reads, TCRdb records one entry per CDR3 protein without DNA. Its listing shows about 460,000 distinct CDR3 sequences. The sample comprised blood T cells: a sorted CD56 or NKG2C T cell subset, CD4+ or CD8+ T cells, or bulk PBMC T cells (not recorded which). These receptors were obtained from a woman between 45 and 60 years old in good health.

The chain is built from TRBV28 and TRBJ2-4; the D call of TRBD1 rests on TCRdb alone, since no DNA is present to check it. The CDR3 sequence is 15 residues long. In germline, CDR1 is MDHEN, CDR2 SYDVKM. The CDR3 spells CASSSPDGTKNIQYF.

The V gene is TRBV27, the J gene TRBJ1-2; TCRdb selects TRBD1, and the lack of DNA leaves this call unchecked. Germline V gene data show CDR1 as MNHEY and CDR2 as SMNVEV (reference sequence). The CDR3 sequence is 12 residues long. This CDR3 reads CASSSGTLGYTF.